These T cell receptor beta chains were read from a single sample in a study of cytomegalovirus exposure and HLA in healthy donors. The table came from immunoSEQ multiplex PCR; TCRdb's copy has only in-frame clones and leaves some out. The sample contains 63,000 or so clones, about 70% of which appear only once. The sequencing input was PBMCs. The receptors derive from a woman in her 30s in good health and CMV-seropositive. Both conserved end residues are part of each CDR3. The order of the fields is J gene, V gene, D gene, CDR3 length, clone size, CDR3 DNA, CDR3 protein. A D gene is named only where the DNA matches it firmly. Rows give clone size only sometimes, using once, few, many, or a class for an expanded clone.

j_call: TRBJ1-1; v_call: TRBV4-2; d_call: .; cdr3_length: 14; clone_size: medium-sized; cdr3_nt: TGTGCCAGCAGCCAAGAAGGGGCATATCTTGAAGCTTTCTTT; cdr3_aa: CASSQEGAYLEAFF
j_call: TRBJ2-5; v_call: TRBV11-2; d_call: TRBD2; cdr3_length: 14; clone_size: .; cdr3_nt: TGTGCCAGCAGCCCGGGAGGGGTCTCAGAGACCCAGTACTTC; cdr3_aa: CASSPGGVSETQYF
j_call: TRBJ2-3; v_call: TRBV30; d_call: TRBD2; cdr3_length: 15; clone_size: .; cdr3_nt: TGTGCCTGGAGTGAGGGACTAGGCAACACAGATACGCAGTATTTT; cdr3_aa: CAWSEGLGNTDTQYF
j_call: TRBJ2-1; v_call: TRBV7-8; d_call: .; cdr3_length: 15; clone_size: .; cdr3_nt: TGTGCCAGCAGCTTAGAACGGAGAAATGGGAATGAGCAGTTCTTC; cdr3_aa: CASSLERRNGNEQFF
j_call: TRBJ1-5; v_call: TRBV2; d_call: .; cdr3_length: 15; clone_size: .; cdr3_nt: TGTGCCAGCAGTGAAGGACATAATAGCAATCAGCCCCAGCATTTT; cdr3_aa: CASSEGHNSNQPQHF
j_call: TRBJ2-1; v_call: TRBV2; d_call: TRBD2; cdr3_length: 15; clone_size: .; cdr3_nt: TGTGCCAGCAGAATACTAGCGGGAGACTTAAATGAGCAGTTCTTC; cdr3_aa: CASRILAGDLNEQFF
j_call: TRBJ2-5; v_call: TRBV2; d_call: TRBD2; cdr3_length: 13; clone_size: .; cdr3_nt: TGTGCCGCCTCGACTAGCAGGAAAGAGACCCAGTACTTC; cdr3_aa: CAASTSRKETQYF
j_call: TRBJ2-7; v_call: TRBV15; d_call: .; cdr3_length: 12; clone_size: once; cdr3_nt: TGTGCCACCAGCACTTCCGAGGGTAGGCAGTACTTC; cdr3_aa: CATSTSEGRQYF
j_call: TRBJ2-3; v_call: TRBV7-2; d_call: TRBD2; cdr3_length: 15; clone_size: once; cdr3_nt: TGTGCCAGCAGCTATCGGACTAGCGGGAGGGATACGCAGTATTTT; cdr3_aa: CASSYRTSGRDTQYF
j_call: TRBJ1-5; v_call: TRBV9; d_call: .; cdr3_length: 15; clone_size: .; cdr3_nt: TGTGCCAGCAGCGTGAATGGACACAACAATCAGCCCCAGCATTTT; cdr3_aa: CASSVNGHNNQPQHF
j_call: TRBJ1-1; v_call: TRBV5-4; d_call: .; cdr3_length: 14; clone_size: .; cdr3_nt: TGTGCCAGCAGCCATCGAAACATGAACACTGAAGCTTTCTTT; cdr3_aa: CASSHRNMNTEAFF
j_call: TRBJ2-5; v_call: TRBV15; d_call: TRBD2; cdr3_length: 16; clone_size: .; cdr3_nt: TGTGCCACCAGCAGGACGGGACTAGCCAACCAAGAGACCCAGTACTTC; cdr3_aa: CATSRTGLANQETQYF
j_call: TRBJ1-2; v_call: TRBV7-9; d_call: TRBD1; cdr3_length: 14; clone_size: .; cdr3_nt: TGTGCCAGCAGCTTAATACAGGGGAACTATGGCTACACCTTC; cdr3_aa: CASSLIQGNYGYTF
j_call: TRBJ2-7; v_call: TRBV14; d_call: TRBD1; cdr3_length: 14; clone_size: .; cdr3_nt: TGTGCCAGCAGCCAAAACAGGGGTCCTCACGAGCAGTACTTC; cdr3_aa: CASSQNRGPHEQYF
j_call: TRBJ2-7; v_call: TRBV10-3; d_call: .; cdr3_length: 12; clone_size: once; cdr3_nt: TGTGCCATCAGTACAACAGGGTACGAGCAGTACTTC; cdr3_aa: CAISTTGYEQYF
j_call: TRBJ2-5; v_call: TRBV6-5; d_call: TRBD1; cdr3_length: 15; clone_size: .; cdr3_nt: TGTGCCAGCAGTTACGAAGGACAGGTTAGGAAGACCCAGTACTTC; cdr3_aa: CASSYEGQVRKTQYF
j_call: TRBJ1-5; v_call: TRBV6-1; d_call: .; cdr3_length: 14; clone_size: .; cdr3_nt: TGTGCCAGCAGTGAAAACAGTGTACACCAGCCCCAGCATTTT; cdr3_aa: CASSENSVHQPQHF
j_call: TRBJ2-3; v_call: TRBV10-3; d_call: TRBD2; cdr3_length: 14; clone_size: once; cdr3_nt: TGTGCCATCAGCCTTAGCGGGGTCGATCGAGATCAGTATTTT; cdr3_aa: CAISLSGVDRDQYF
j_call: TRBJ2-1; v_call: TRBV5-1; d_call: TRBD1; cdr3_length: 12; clone_size: .; cdr3_nt: TGCGCCAGCAGCCTACAGGGGAATGAGCAGTTCTTC; cdr3_aa: CASSLQGNEQFF
j_call: TRBJ2-2; v_call: TRBV30; d_call: TRBD2; cdr3_length: 13; clone_size: .; cdr3_nt: TGTGCCTGGAGTACTAGCGGGACCGGGGAGCTGTTTTTT; cdr3_aa: CAWSTSGTGELFF
j_call: TRBJ1-5; v_call: TRBV5-1; d_call: .; cdr3_length: 14; clone_size: .; cdr3_nt: TGCGCCAGCAGCCCCGGGACATTTAATCAGCCCCAGCATTTT; cdr3_aa: CASSPGTFNQPQHF
j_call: TRBJ2-1; v_call: TRBV6-6; d_call: TRBD1; cdr3_length: 16; clone_size: .; cdr3_nt: TGTGCCAGCACCCGTGGGAGGACAGGGGGCGTTGGTGAGCAGTTCTTC; cdr3_aa: CASTRGRTGGVGEQFF
j_call: TRBJ1-2; v_call: TRBV2; d_call: TRBD1; cdr3_length: 14; clone_size: .; cdr3_nt: TGTGCCAGCAGTCGGGGGACAGTTAACTATGGCTACACCTTC; cdr3_aa: CASSRGTVNYGYTF
j_call: TRBJ1-1; v_call: TRBV10-2; d_call: TRBD1; cdr3_length: 16; clone_size: .; cdr3_nt: TGCGCCAGTGGGGGGCAGGGGGCCCAAACAAACACTGAAGCTTTCTTT; cdr3_aa: CASGGQGAQTNTEAFF
j_call: TRBJ2-1; v_call: TRBV30; d_call: TRBD2; cdr3_length: 15; clone_size: .; cdr3_nt: TGTGCCTGGAGTTTTGGCGGGAGCTCCTACAATGAGCAGTTCTTC; cdr3_aa: CAWSFGGSSYNEQFF
j_call: TRBJ1-1; v_call: TRBV4-2; d_call: .; cdr3_length: 15; clone_size: .; cdr3_nt: TGTGCCAGCAGCCCGCCTTACAGATCCTACACTGAAGCTTTCTTT; cdr3_aa: CASSPPYRSYTEAFF
j_call: TRBJ1-2; v_call: TRBV10-3; d_call: TRBD1; cdr3_length: 14; clone_size: .; cdr3_nt: TGTGCCATCAACTCAGAGACAGGGGGCTATGGCTACACCTTC; cdr3_aa: CAINSETGGYGYTF
j_call: TRBJ2-1; v_call: TRBV5-1; d_call: .; cdr3_length: 14; clone_size: .; cdr3_nt: TGCGCCAGCAGCTTGGGGGCGTCTTTCAATGAGCAGTTCTTC; cdr3_aa: CASSLGASFNEQFF
j_call: TRBJ2-7; v_call: TRBV4-2; d_call: TRBD2; cdr3_length: 15; clone_size: .; cdr3_nt: TGTGCCAGCAGCCAACTTAGCGGGACTACTCTCGAGCAGTACTTC; cdr3_aa: CASSQLSGTTLEQYF
j_call: TRBJ2-1; v_call: TRBV30; d_call: TRBD2; cdr3_length: 20; clone_size: once; cdr3_nt: TGTGCCTGGAGTGTGGAATCGGGACTAGCGGGAGGGAGCTCCTACAATGAGCAGTTCTTC; cdr3_aa: CAWSVESGLAGGSSYNEQFF
j_call: TRBJ1-2; v_call: TRBV6-5; d_call: TRBD1; cdr3_length: 13; clone_size: .; cdr3_nt: TGTGCCAGCAGATCGGACAGGGGGGGCGGCTACACCTTC; cdr3_aa: CASRSDRGGGYTF
j_call: TRBJ2-5; v_call: TRBV19; d_call: .; cdr3_length: 14; clone_size: .; cdr3_nt: TGTGCCAGTAGTCCGACACAGGTACAAGAGACCCAGTACTTC; cdr3_aa: CASSPTQVQETQYF
j_call: TRBJ1-2; v_call: TRBV6-1; d_call: TRBD1; cdr3_length: 13; clone_size: once; cdr3_nt: TGTGCCAGCAGTGTAGGGGGCCCCTATGGCTACACCTTC; cdr3_aa: CASSVGGPYGYTF
j_call: TRBJ1-3; v_call: TRBV30; d_call: .; cdr3_length: 15; clone_size: .; cdr3_nt: TGTGCCTGGAGTGTACGGGGGGTGTTGGGAAACACCATATATTTT; cdr3_aa: CAWSVRGVLGNTIYF
j_call: TRBJ2-7; v_call: TRBV19; d_call: TRBD1; cdr3_length: 14; clone_size: .; cdr3_nt: TGTGCCAGTAGTATAGGGACAGGGTACTACGAGCAGTACTTC; cdr3_aa: CASSIGTGYYEQYF
j_call: TRBJ2-5; v_call: TRBV15; d_call: .; cdr3_length: 15; clone_size: .; cdr3_nt: TGTGCCACCAGCAGAGATGGAGGGGGCCGAGAGACCCAGTACTTC; cdr3_aa: CATSRDGGGRETQYF
j_call: TRBJ2-3; v_call: TRBV29-1; d_call: TRBD2; cdr3_length: 14; clone_size: .; cdr3_nt: TGCAGCACCTCCGGGACTAGGGGGTCAGATACGCAGTATTTT; cdr3_aa: CSTSGTRGSDTQYF
j_call: TRBJ1-4; v_call: TRBV19; d_call: .; cdr3_length: 13; clone_size: .; cdr3_nt: TGTGCCAGTAGCTATGGGCCTAATGAAAAACTGTTTTTT; cdr3_aa: CASSYGPNEKLFF
j_call: TRBJ1-2; v_call: TRBV6-5; d_call: TRBD1; cdr3_length: 14; clone_size: .; cdr3_nt: TGTGCCAGCAGTATTTCAGGGACAGGGACCGGCTACACCTTC; cdr3_aa: CASSISGTGTGYTF
j_call: TRBJ1-1; v_call: TRBV5-8; d_call: .; cdr3_length: 14; clone_size: .; cdr3_nt: TGTGCCAGCCATGCGGGGAGGAGGAACACTGAAGCTTTCTTT; cdr3_aa: CASHAGRRNTEAFF
j_call: TRBJ2-6; v_call: TRBV11-2; d_call: .; cdr3_length: 15; clone_size: .; cdr3_nt: TGTGCCAGCAGATCACCAGGGGCTGGGGCCAACGTCCTGACTTTC; cdr3_aa: CASRSPGAGANVLTF
j_call: TRBJ2-3; v_call: TRBV5-4; d_call: TRBD2; cdr3_length: 16; clone_size: .; cdr3_nt: TGTGCCAGCAGCTTGGAAGGCGGGAGGGGCACAGATACGCAGTATTTT; cdr3_aa: CASSLEGGRGTDTQYF
j_call: TRBJ2-7; v_call: TRBV29-1; d_call: TRBD1; cdr3_length: 12; clone_size: .; cdr3_nt: TGCAGCGCCGGGACAGGGGGCTACGAGCAGTACTTC; cdr3_aa: CSAGTGGYEQYF
j_call: TRBJ2-7; v_call: TRBV18; d_call: TRBD2; cdr3_length: 17; clone_size: .; cdr3_nt: TGTGCCAGCTCACCAACGGGACTAGCGGGAGGGACCTACGAGCAGTACTTC; cdr3_aa: CASSPTGLAGGTYEQYF
j_call: TRBJ2-2; v_call: TRBV5-1; d_call: .; cdr3_length: 15; clone_size: .; cdr3_nt: TGCGCCAGCAGCCCGTGGACAACGAACACCGGGGAGCTGTTTTTT; cdr3_aa: CASSPWTTNTGELFF
j_call: TRBJ1-5; v_call: TRBV2; d_call: .; cdr3_length: 13; clone_size: .; cdr3_nt: TGTGCCAGCAGTGAAGGGCAGAATCAGCCCCAGCATTTT; cdr3_aa: CASSEGQNQPQHF
j_call: TRBJ2-7; v_call: TRBV10-2; d_call: .; cdr3_length: 14; clone_size: .; cdr3_nt: TGCGCCAGCAGTGTCGGACTCCTCAACTACGAGCAGTACTTC; cdr3_aa: CASSVGLLNYEQYF
j_call: TRBJ1-5; v_call: TRBV2; d_call: TRBD1; cdr3_length: 15; clone_size: .; cdr3_nt: TGTGCCAGCAGTTACGGGACAGGGGGGAATCAGCCCCAGCATTTT; cdr3_aa: CASSYGTGGNQPQHF
j_call: TRBJ1-2; v_call: TRBV28; d_call: TRBD1; cdr3_length: 15; clone_size: .; cdr3_nt: TGTGCCGCCCGGGACAGGGCCTATGGGGACTATGGCTACACCTTC; cdr3_aa: CAARDRAYGDYGYTF
j_call: TRBJ2-7; v_call: TRBV21-1; d_call: .; cdr3_length: 14; clone_size: .; cdr3_nt: TGTGCCAGCAGCAAAGGGGACAGAGACTACGAGCAGTACTTC; cdr3_aa: CASSKGDRDYEQYF
j_call: TRBJ2-7; v_call: TRBV2; d_call: .; cdr3_length: 13; clone_size: .; cdr3_nt: TGTGCCAGCAGCCCAACGACAATCTACGAGCAGTACTTC; cdr3_aa: CASSPTTIYEQYF
j_call: TRBJ2-2; v_call: TRBV9; d_call: .; cdr3_length: 15; clone_size: .; cdr3_nt: TGTGCCAGCAGCGTACTGCGGGACGGTGGCGGGGAGCTGTTTTTT; cdr3_aa: CASSVLRDGGGELFF
j_call: TRBJ2-3; v_call: TRBV4-2; d_call: TRBD1; cdr3_length: 16; clone_size: .; cdr3_nt: TGTGCCAGCACCGGGACAGGGAACGGCTATACAGATACGCAGTATTTT; cdr3_aa: CASTGTGNGYTDTQYF
j_call: TRBJ2-7; v_call: TRBV2; d_call: .; cdr3_length: 13; clone_size: .; cdr3_nt: TGTGCCAGCAGACGACTCCTCTCCTACGAGCAGTACTTC; cdr3_aa: CASRRLLSYEQYF
j_call: TRBJ2-7; v_call: TRBV29-1; d_call: .; cdr3_length: 13; clone_size: few; cdr3_nt: TGCAGCGTTGAGGGTGCTACGGGTTACGAGCAGTACTTC; cdr3_aa: CSVEGATGYEQYF
j_call: TRBJ2-7; v_call: TRBV28; d_call: TRBD1; cdr3_length: 15; clone_size: .; cdr3_nt: TGTGCCAGCAGTGGAGCAGGGACAGGGAGCTACGAGCAGTACTTC; cdr3_aa: CASSGAGTGSYEQYF
j_call: TRBJ2-1; v_call: TRBV30; d_call: .; cdr3_length: 16; clone_size: .; cdr3_nt: TGTGCCTGGAGTACGCTAGCGCCGATTTGGAACAATGAGCAGTTCTTC; cdr3_aa: CAWSTLAPIWNNEQFF
j_call: TRBJ2-3; v_call: TRBV21-1; d_call: .; cdr3_length: 18; clone_size: few; cdr3_nt: TGTGCCAGCAGCAATATGGGGGAGGGCCGGTGCCGCACAGATACGCAGTATTTT; cdr3_aa: CASSNMGEGRCRTDTQYF
j_call: TRBJ2-1; v_call: TRBV5-1; d_call: TRBD2; cdr3_length: 15; clone_size: .; cdr3_nt: TGCGCCAGCAAGGCTAGCGGAGGCCTTAACAATGAGCAGTTCTTC; cdr3_aa: CASKASGGLNNEQFF